These T cell receptor beta chains were read from a single sample in a study of cytomegalovirus exposure and HLA in healthy donors. Method: immunoSEQ multiplex PCR; TCRdb's copy keeps in-frame clones and lacks some. In the table there are about 110,000 clones, around 64% of which are singletons. Sequenced sample: PBMCs. Source of these receptors: a woman aged 25 to 39 in good health and CMV-seronegative. CDR3s include the opening cysteine and the closing phenylalanine or tryptophan. Each record gives: V gene, J gene, D gene, clone size, CDR3 DNA, CDR3 protein. The D gene is left open where the match is weak. A clone size is listed for some rows: how often the clone was seen (once, few, many), or a class if it is expanded.

TRBV6-1	TRBJ1-1	TRBD1	few	TGTGCCAGCAGTGTGGACAGGGTATACACTGAAGCTTTCTTT	CASSVDRVYTEAFF
TRBV6-4	TRBJ2-2	.	.	TGTGCCAGCAGTGACTCAACAGGGCACGGGGAGCTGTTTTTT	CASSDSTGHGELFF
TRBV28	TRBJ1-3	.	.	TGTGCCACCTCTATTAGCTCTGGAAACACCATATATTTT	CATSISSGNTIYF
TRBV7-9	TRBJ2-1	.	.	TGTGCCAGCAGCTTATTTGGAGCGGGTGCCCCCGCGGATGAGCAGTTCTTC	CASSLFGAGAPADEQFF
TRBV7-2	TRBJ2-1	.	few	TGTGCCAGCAGCTTAGACTACTACAATGAGCAGTTCTTC	CASSLDYYNEQFF
TRBV7-2	TRBJ2-1	.	.	TGTGCCAGCAGCTCCCGTGCGGGACCCTCCTACAATGAGCAGTTCTTC	CASSSRAGPSYNEQFF
TRBV5-1	TRBJ1-3	.	.	TGCGCCAGCAGCTCCGGACAGTCGCGCTCTGGAAACACCATATATTTT	CASSSGQSRSGNTIYF
TRBV28	TRBJ2-5	TRBD2	.	TGTGCCAGCAGTACAAGCGGGAGGGCCTTGTTTAAGTACTTC	CASSTSGRALFKYF
TRBV7-9	TRBJ1-1	TRBD1	.	TGTGCCAGCAGCTTCCAACACAGGGGGATATTAGAGGGAGCTTTCTTT	CASSFQHRGILEGAFF
TRBV6-4	TRBJ2-1	TRBD2	.	TGTGCCAGCAGTTTGATAGCGGGCTCCTACAATGAGCAGTTCTTC	CASSLIAGSYNEQFF
TRBV10-1	TRBJ1-1	.	.	TGCGCCAGCAGTGAACAGCTGAACACTGAAGCTTTCTTT	CASSEQLNTEAFF
TRBV28	TRBJ1-1	TRBD1	once	TGTGCCAGCAGAGGGACAGGGCCCGTGAACACTGAAGCTTTCTTT	CASRGTGPVNTEAFF
TRBV11-1	TRBJ2-7	TRBD1	.	TGTGCCAGCAGCTACGACAGGGGATACGAGCAGTACTTC	CASSYDRGYEQYF
TRBV5-1	TRBJ2-5	TRBD2	.	TGCGCCAGCAGCTTCGACCCACAACGGACTAGTACTTACCAAGAGACCCAGTACTTC	CASSFDPQRTSTYQETQYF
TRBV7-2	TRBJ2-1	TRBD2	.	TGTGCCAGCAGCTTGAGCGGGAGGGTTTTACAGGAGTTCTTC	CASSLSGRVLQEFF
TRBV13	TRBJ2-2	TRBD2	.	TGTGCCAGTCCAGCGGGACCGAACACCGGGGAGCTGTTTTTT	CASPAGPNTGELFF
TRBV5-1	TRBJ1-5	TRBD1	once	TGCGCCAGCAGCCCGACAGGGCCCAATCAGCCCCAGCATTTT	CASSPTGPNQPQHF
TRBV4-2	TRBJ2-1	.	few	TGTGCCAGCAGCCTCTCAAGCGCTGCCTACAATGAGCAGTTCTTC	CASSLSSAAYNEQFF
TRBV13	TRBJ2-7	.	.	TGTGCCAGCAGCCCGGGGGAACAGCTATACGAGCAGTACTTC	CASSPGEQLYEQYF
TRBV5-1	TRBJ1-1	.	.	TGCGCCAGCAGCTTGGCAGGGATGAACACTGAAGCTTTCTTT	CASSLAGMNTEAFF
TRBV28	TRBJ2-7	TRBD1	.	TGTGCCAGCAGTTCAGTGCGGGACAGGGGCTTCGGTATTTACGAGCAGTACTTC	CASSSVRDRGFGIYEQYF
TRBV7-8	TRBJ2-5	TRBD2	.	TGTGCCTCGAGCGGTTGGGGACTAGTGGGGGAGACCCAGTACTTC	CASSGWGLVGETQYF
TRBV6-1	TRBJ1-2	TRBD1	.	TGTGCCAGCAGTGAACCCAATCCCAGGACAGGGGAAGACTATGGCTACACCTTC	CASSEPNPRTGEDYGYTF
TRBV6-5	TRBJ1-2	.	.	TGTGCCAGCAGTTTGACAGCAAACTATGGCTACACCTTC	CASSLTANYGYTF
TRBV19	TRBJ1-1	.	.	TGTGCCAGTAGTCACGACGGGGGTGAAGCTTTCTTT	CASSHDGGEAFF
TRBV5-6	TRBJ1-3	.	once	TGTGCCAGCAGCAAAGGGGTGTGGCTTGGAAACACCATATATTTT	CASSKGVWLGNTIYF
TRBV19	TRBJ2-7	.	.	TGTGCCAGTAGTACATTACAGGACTCCTACGAGCAGTACTTC	CASSTLQDSYEQYF